These 8 T cell receptor beta chains originate from one sample sequenced in a study of blood T cell repertoires in COVID-19. Produced via immunoSEQ multiplex PCR; TCRdb's table is partial and in-frame only. Seen here are around 310,000 clones, about nine tenths observed once, and the top ten hold 12%. The material sequenced was peripheral blood. Receptors originate from a woman aged 55-70 years with acute or convalescent COVID-19.

The V call is TRBV4-3, the J call TRBJ2-1; TRBD2 matches 14 bases. The CDR3 covers 18 residues. V was clipped by 1 base and J by 0 bases; unmatched bases: 2. CDR1 is LGHNA, CDR2 YSLEER, per germline. The chain's CDR3 is CASSQGTSGGISYNEQFF. CDR3 nucleotide sequence: TGCGCCAGCAGCCAAGGGACTAGCGGGGGGATCTCCTACAATGAGCAGTTCTTC.

The genes are TRBV18 and TRBJ2-5, with D possibly matching TRBD1 (6 bases). The CDR3 runs to 12 residues. CDR1 is KGHSH and CDR2 is LQKENI in the germline V gene. The V and J ends lost 8 bases and 6 bases respectively, with 13 bases between them. CDR3: CASNPGQQTQYF. DNA for the CDR3: TGTGCCAGCAACCCGGGACAACAGACCCAGTACTTC. The whole variable domain, filled in from reference TRBV18 and TRBJ2-5, reads NAGVMQNPRHLVRRRGQEARLRCSPMKGHSHVYWYRQLPEEGLKFMVYLQKENIIDESGMPKERFSAEFPKEGPSILRIQQVVRGDSAAYFCASNPGQQTQYFGPGTRLLVL.

The V and J genes are TRBV28 and TRBJ2-4; unclear D gene. Germline values: CDR1 MDHEN, CDR2 SYDVKM. CDR3 length: 15 amino acids. V was shortened by 2 bases and J by 0 bases, with 8 bases between the two germline ends. The CDR3 sequence: CASSLDNRAKNIQYF. CDR3 coding DNA: TGTGCCAGCAGTTTAGATAACAGAGCCAAAAACATTCAGTACTTC.

J is TRBJ2-3 and V is TRBV9; 9 nucleotides agree with TRBD2. From germline, CDR1 is SGDLS and CDR2 YYNGEE. J gave up 4 bases and V 4 bases, and 10 bases lay outside the gene matches. This CDR3 comprises 16 residues. The CDR3 sequence is CASSTRAGGGPDTQYF. In DNA form, the CDR3 reads TGTGCCAGCAGCACCAGAGCGGGGGGCGGACCAGATACGCAGTATTTT. Based on the CDR3 plus reference TRBV9 and TRBJ2-3, the full variable domain is DSGVTQTPKHLITATGQRVTLRCSPRSGDLSVYWYQQSLDQGLQFLIQYYNGEERAKGNILERFSAQQFPDLHSELNLSSLELGDSALYFCASSTRAGGGPDTQYFGPGTRLTVL.

The chain joins TRBV5-5 to TRBJ2-7; TRBD2 matches 15 bases. The length of the CDR3 is 18 residues. Germline V gene sequence: CDR1 SGHKS, CDR2 YYEKEE (reference sequence). V was pared by 2 bases and J by 0 bases, with 6 bases of the junction left unmatched. The CDR3 coding sequence is TGTGCCAGCAGCTTCGGGACTAGCGGGGGGACGAGCTCCTACGAGCAGTACTTC. As protein: CASSFGTSGGTSSYEQYF.

The rearrangement uses TRBV10-3 and TRBJ2-1, with D maybe TRBD2 (6 bases). V was shortened by 7 bases and J by 10 bases, with 17 bases between the two germline ends. Germline loops: CDR1 ENHRY, CDR2 SYGVKD. The CDR3 consists of 13 residues. CDR3 DNA sequence: TGTGCCATCAAGGCCAGGTCGGCGGGGGAGCAGTTCTTC. This translates into CAIKARSAGEQFF.

This chain joins TRBV9 and TRBJ1-1; D gene ambiguous. V lost 4 bases and J 5 bases, leaving 12 bases between the germline ends. The germline CDR1 and CDR2 sequences are SGDLS and YYNGEE. The length of the CDR3 is 13 residues. In DNA form, the CDR3 reads TGTGCCAGCAGCCCTCCGGGGAGGACTGAAGCTTTCTTT. It yields the protein CASSPPGRTEAFF.

The chain recombines TRBV27 with TRBJ2-3, with unresolved D. The germline gives CDR1 MNHEY, CDR2 SMNVEV (reference sequence). Trimming cost V 5 bases and J 3 bases, with 9 bases left between them. This CDR3 has 13 amino acids. Here the CDR3 DNA reads TGTGCCAGCAGTCTCACGGTTACAGATACGCAGTATTTT. This translates into CASSLTVTDTQYF.